These 5 T cell receptor beta chains were all obtained from the same sample, sequenced in a study of cytomegalovirus exposure and HLA in healthy donors. The primer mix had 60 Vbeta and 13 Jbeta primers. TCRdb's copy holds only in-frame clones and misses some; the assay was immunoSEQ multiplex PCR. The table for this sample gives 38,000 or so clones. Material: PBMCs. The origin of the receptors is a man aged 35 to 55 in good health and CMV-seropositive.

V and J are TRBV7-9 and TRBJ2-1; 7 nucleotides align to TRBD2. V shed 0 bases, J shed 5 bases, and the junction held 4 bases outside the gene matches. The CDR3 consists of 15 residues. Germline V lookup: CDR1 SEHNR, CDR2 FQNEAQ (reference sequence). The CDR3 protein is CASSLAAGVNNEQFF. The CDR3 coding sequence is TGTGCCAGCAGCTTAGCGGCGGGAGTCAACAATGAGCAGTTCTTC. Looking up the rest from reference TRBV7-9 and TRBJ2-1 gives the full variable domain: DTGVSQNPRHKITKRGQNVTFRCDPISEHNRLYWYRQTLGQGPEFLTYFQNEAQLEKSRLLSDRFSAERPKGSFSTLEIQRTEQGDSAMYLCASSLAAGVNNEQFFGPGTRLTVL.

The CDR3 sequence is CASSPGQDWTGELFF. For the CDR3, the DNA is TGTGCCAGCAGCCCGGGACAGGATTGGACCGGGGAGCTGTTTTTT. The chain joins TRBV11-1 to TRBJ2-2, with TRBD1 matching 8 bases. This CDR3 has 15 amino acids. Germline CDR1 SGHAT, CDR2 FQDESV (reference sequence). Germline trimming cut 5 bases from V and 5 bases from J; bases unmatched to any gene: 7.

The chain recombines TRBV25-1 with TRBJ1-2; D is uncertain. Germline V lookup: CDR1 MGHDK, CDR2 SYGVNS. The CDR3 totals 11 residues. Trimming took 4 bases from V and 7 from J, leaving 7 bases between them. The CDR3: CASSVGVGYTF. The DNA of the CDR3 is TGTGCCAGCAGTGTGGGAGTTGGCTACACCTTC.

This chain uses TRBV10-2 with TRBJ2-3; 14 nucleotides match TRBD2. Looked up from germline, CDR1 is WSHSY and CDR2 is SAAADI. The CDR3 contains 14 residues. V shed 8 bases and J 6 bases; nucleotides not matched to a gene: 4. The CDR3 nucleotides are TGCGCCAGCGGGACTAGCGGGAGAATTGATACGCAGTATTTT. Amino acids: CASGTSGRIDTQYF.

The V and J genes are TRBV18 and TRBJ1-1; a possible D gene is TRBD1 (5 bases). V was shortened by 3 bases and J by 4 bases, with 15 bases between the two germline ends. This CDR3 has 15 amino acids. Per germline, CDR1 KGHSH and CDR2 LQKENI. The chain's CDR3 is CASSPMAGMATEAFF. The CDR3 DNA reads TGTGCCAGCTCACCTATGGCAGGGATGGCCACTGAAGCTTTCTTT. Variable domain in full (rest from reference TRBV18 and TRBJ1-1): NAGVMQNPRHLVRRRGQEARLRCSPMKGHSHVYWYRQLPEEGLKFMVYLQKENIIDESGMPKERFSAEFPKEGPSILRIQQVVRGDSAAYFCASSPMAGMATEAFFGQGTRLTVV.